The TCR beta chain described here comes from a study of graft-versus-host responses after intestinal transplantation. About the research overall: Transplants were multivisceral, liver-intestinal, or isolated intestinal. Every recipient underwent anti-thymocyte globulin induction, then tacrolimus and steroids for two to four years.

Study-level findings and limits: Peak GvH clone levels in circulation were associated with early post-transplant HvG declines. Allografts of patients with graft-donor T cell macrochimerism showed high graft-versus-host to host-versus-graft clone ratios.

This clone appeared once. The antigen is undetermined. V was cut by 7 bases and J by 0 bases, with 12 bases left in between. Germline CDR1 MNHNY, CDR2 SVGAGI (reference sequence). This CDR3 has 15 amino acids. Some clones are missing from TCRdb's copy, which holds only in-frame ones; the method was immunoSEQ multiplex PCR. Of approximately 70,000 clones listed, about 80% are singletons. The receptor was derived from a human donor who was the organ donor for an intestinal transplant. The specimen comprised unstimulated CD4+ T cells sorted from spleen or lymph node cells, sampled before transplant. V usage is TRBV6-6 and J usage is TRBJ2-2, with D maybe TRBD2 (6 bases). The CDR3 is CASTLGGTNTGELFF. The CDR3 coding sequence is TGTGCCAGCACCCTTGGCGGGACGAACACCGGGGAGCTGTTTTTT.